These 16 T cell receptor beta chains were sequenced from one sample in a study of CD8+ T cells in alopecia areata. RNA extraction was followed by reverse transcription into cDNA, which acted as the sequencing template. Sequenced by immunoSEQ multiplex PCR; TCRdb stores in-frame clones only, minus some. This table has about 200,000 clones, approximately 53% appearing once. The specimen sequenced was CD8+ T cells sorted from blood. These receptors came from a human donor in good health.

This clone was observed a few times. This sequence joins TRBV5-4 and TRBJ2-3; 9 bases align to TRBD1. The CDR3 is 15 residues long. The V gene end was trimmed by 4 bases and the J gene end by 6 bases; junction bases not matched to a gene: 9. Germline values: CDR1 SGHNT, CDR2 YYREEE (reference sequence). The CDR3 nucleotides are TGTGCCAGCAGCCACCTCGGACAGGGGACCGATACGCAGTATTTT. Translation: CASSHLGQGTDTQYF.

This clone was detected a few times. The rearrangement uses TRBV29-1 and TRBJ1-2; D possibly corresponds to TRBD1 (5 bases). Between the trimmed V and J ends, which lost 6 bases and 0 bases, there was a span of 11 bases. From germline, CDR1 is SQVTM and CDR2 ANQGSEA. The CDR3 covers 13 residues. This CDR3 reads CSVHGGANYGYTF. The CDR3 coding sequence is TGCAGCGTCCACGGGGGAGCTAACTATGGCTACACCTTC.

V usage is TRBV15 and J usage is TRBJ2-3, with D perhaps TRBD1 or TRBD2 (5 bases each). Germline-derived CDR1 and CDR2 are LNHNV and YYDKDF (reference sequence). CDR3 length equals 13 residues. Trimming shortened V by 1 base and J by 5 bases, and 7 bases separated the two germline ends. CDR3 in amino acids: CATSRARGDTQYF. In nucleotides, the CDR3 is TGTGCCACCAGCAGAGCGAGGGGAGATACGCAGTATTTT.

The chain uses TRBV5-1 and TRBJ1-6; D is unclear. V dropped 0 bases and J dropped 6 bases, with 7 bases sitting between them. This CDR3 is 14 amino acids long. The germline V gene encodes CDR1 SGHRS and CDR2 YFSETQ. The CDR3, as DNA: TGCGCCAGCAGCTTGGAACAGCTTAATTCACCCCTCCACTTT. Residues: CASSLEQLNSPLHF.

A single count supports this clone. This chain uses TRBV5-6 with TRBJ2-1; TRBD2 is a possible D gene (6 bases). The CDR3 is 12 amino acids. Between the trimmed V and J ends, which lost 3 bases and 8 bases, there was a span of 9 bases. CDR1 SGHDT and CDR2 YYEEEE come from the germline V gene. This CDR3 reads CASSWGGDEQFF. Written as DNA, the CDR3 is TGTGCCAGCAGCTGGGGAGGCGATGAGCAGTTCTTC.

The chain joins TRBV13 to TRBJ1-2, with D maybe TRBD1 (6 bases). Trimming left V 5 bases short and J 8 bases short, with 15 bases between. The CDR3 sequence is 13 residues long. Germline V gene sequence: CDR1 PRHDT, CDR2 FYEKMQ (reference sequence). CDR3 in amino acids: CASSLHRAEGYTF. CDR3 in DNA: TGTGCCAGCAGCCTTCACAGGGCGGAAGGCTACACCTTC.

V gene TRBV27 combines with J gene TRBJ1-2; D gene uncertain. The length of the CDR3 is 14 residues. With 5 bases removed from V and 4 bases from J, the gap between germline ends came to 14 bases. The germline gives CDR1 MNHEY, CDR2 SMNVEV (reference sequence). This CDR3 is CASSATGMIYGYTF. The CDR3 DNA sequence: TGTGCCAGCAGTGCTACGGGGATGATCTATGGCTACACCTTC.

CDR3 nucleotides: TGTGCCAGCAGTGAATATGGCTACACCTTC. Translating gives CASSEYGYTF. The V call is TRBV7-9, the J call TRBJ1-2, with no clear D. Per germline, CDR1 SEHNR and CDR2 FQNEAQ (reference sequence). Deletions cut 6 bases from V and 5 bases from J, with 4 bases between. The length of the CDR3 is 10 residues.

A note on this clone: In the same sample, other DNA sequences code for this CDR3. The J gene is TRBJ2-7, the V gene TRBV7-9, with D uncertain. The CDR3 covers 11 residues. Germline CDR1 and CDR2: SEHNR and FQNEAQ (reference sequence). V was pared by 5 bases and J by 3 bases, with 5 bases between. DNA of the CDR3: TGTGCCAGCAGCCTGAACTACGAGCAGTACTTC. As protein: CASSLNYEQYF.

The chain has TRBV4-1 and TRBJ1-3; D call uncertain. Germline CDR1 MGHRA, CDR2 YSYEKL. There are 13 residues in the CDR3. The V end was cut by 4 bases, the J end by 0 bases, with 4 bases between. CDR3: CASSRGSGNTIYF. CDR3 sequence (DNA): TGCGCCAGCAGCCGGGGCTCTGGAAACACCATATATTTT.

This clone was seen more than once but under ten times. The V call is TRBV13, the J call TRBJ1-5, with a possible D match to TRBD1 (6 bases). The CDR3 has 16 residues. Trimming removed 2 bases from V and 0 bases from J, with 11 bases in between. Germline V gene lookup returns CDR1 PRHDT and CDR2 FYEKMQ (reference sequence). The CDR3 protein is CASSLRRDNSNQPQHF. Here the CDR3 DNA reads TGTGCCAGCAGCTTACGCAGGGACAATAGCAATCAGCCCCAGCATTTT.

The chain couples TRBV18 to TRBJ1-5, with unresolved D. Germline lookup yields CDR1 KGHSH and CDR2 LQKENI. The CDR3 contains 16 residues. Between the trimmed V and J ends, which lost 3 bases and 2 bases, there was a span of 14 bases. The chain's CDR3 is CASSPLGGLGNQPQHF. The CDR3 DNA is TGTGCCAGCTCACCCCTGGGAGGTTTGGGCAATCAGCCCCAGCATTTT.

The chain joins TRBV9 to TRBJ2-3; D possibly corresponds to TRBD2 (5 bases). Germline CDR1 SGDLS, CDR2 YYNGEE. This CDR3 has 12 residues. Trimming left V 1 base short and J 9 bases short, with 9 bases between. CDR3 DNA sequence: TGTGCCAGCAGCGTATCGAGCGGAACGCAGTATTTT. Amino acid sequence: CASSVSSGTQYF.

The chain has TRBV6-5 and TRBJ1-5; D uncertain. This CDR3 is built from 13 residues. Germline CDR1 reads MNHEY; CDR2 reads SVGAGI. V lost 2 bases and J 6 bases, leaving 8 bases between the germline ends. The CDR3 spells CASSYEMGQPQHF. As DNA, the CDR3 is TGTGCCAGCAGTTACGAAATGGGTCAGCCCCAGCATTTT.

J is TRBJ2-1 and V is TRBV11-2; D may match TRBD1 or TRBD2 (5 bases each). Germline V CDR1 and CDR2: SGHAT, FQNNGV. The length of the CDR3 is 15 residues. The germline V and J ends were trimmed by 1 base and 4 bases, with 11 bases remaining between them. The CDR3 coding sequence is TGTGCCAGCAGCTTAGCCTTTGGGGGATACAATGAGCAGTTCTTC. Translating gives CASSLAFGGYNEQFF.

The chain is built from TRBV5-6 and TRBJ1-2, with 7 bases aligning to TRBD1. From germline, CDR1 is SGHDT and CDR2 YYEEEE. Trimming removed 2 bases from V and 6 bases from J; junction bases left unmatched: 10. CDR3 length: 15 residues. The CDR3 spells CASSFRGLGADGYTF. Written as DNA, the CDR3 is TGTGCCAGCAGCTTTAGGGGGCTGGGGGCTGATGGCTACACCTTC.